This T cell receptor (beta chain) emerged from a study of cytomegalovirus exposure and HLA in healthy donors. A note on this clone: Its matching antigen is unknown.

Germline CDR1 and CDR2: SNHLY and FYNNEI. The CDR3 runs to 15 residues. V was pared by 4 bases and J by 5 bases, with 12 bases between. The PCR made use of 60 Vbeta and 13 Jbeta primers. Clones were read by immunoSEQ multiplex PCR, and TCRdb kept only the in-frame ones, dropping some. With around 76,000 clones in the sample, the ten largest clones hold 4% to 6%. Overall study results and limits: It was in a later analysis that TCR association rates were seen to vary by HLA locus, highest for DRB1 and lowest for HLA-C.

The chain recombines TRBV2 with TRBJ1-6; D is uncertain. Sequenced material: PBMCs. The receptor's source is a man aged 40-50 years in good health and CMV-seronegative. The CDR3 loop reads CASSATGSNNSPLHF. CDR3 nucleotide sequence: TGTGCCAGCAGTGCCACGGGTTCTAATAATTCACCCCTCCACTTT.